The following is a T cell receptor (beta chain) sequence with its context. Germline lookup yields CDR1 KGHDR and CDR2 SFDVKD. The CDR3 spans 12 residues. This record belongs to a study of T cells expressing NK-cell markers. TCRdb reprocessed the 5' RACE reads; each CDR3 protein has one entry and no DNA is given. The listing records around 280,000 distinct CDR3 sequences. V is TRBV24-1 and J is TRBJ2-1. What was sequenced was blood T cells: a sorted CD56 or NKG2C T cell subset, CD4+ or CD8+ T cells, or bulk PBMC T cells (not recorded which). The TCR was taken from a man aged 18 to 35 in good health. CDR3 loop: CISRSSYNEQFF.